Each of the 27 T cell receptor beta chains below was sequenced from the same sample in a study of T cells in Graves' hyperthyroidism and ophthalmopathy. There were TCR beta CDR3 regions amplified from RNA transcripts. Carried out on the TCR CDR3, a first-round RT-PCR used the HTBI primer set. TCRdb ran MiXCR on the multiplex PCR reads and lists one entry per CDR3 protein. This table holds fewer than 110,000 distinct CDR3 sequences, approximately 48% found once. Sample: blood. Receptors originate from a man aged 40-49 years with Graves' hyperthyroidism.

This clonotype was recorded many times. V usage is TRBV11-2 and J usage is TRBJ2-3; 7 bases align to TRBD1. Germline assignment: CDR1 SGHAT and CDR2 FQNNGV. The V gene end was trimmed by 5 bases and the J gene end by 4 bases; junction bases not matched to a gene: 6. The CDR3 runs to 14 residues. This CDR3 is CASSPRGGPDTQYF. DNA for the CDR3: TGTGCCAGCAGCCCTCGAGGGGGCCCAGATACGCAGTATTTT. The full variable domain, completed using reference TRBV11-2 and TRBJ2-3, is EAGVAQSPRYKIIEKRQSVAFWCNPISGHATLYWYQQILGQGPKLLIQFQNNGVVDDSQLPKDRFSAERLKGVDSTLKIQPAKLEDSAVYLCASSPRGGPDTQYFGPGTRLTVL.

The gene calls are TRBV20-1 and TRBJ2-5; D gene uncertain. Germline V gives CDR1 DFQATT, CDR2 SNEGSKA (reference sequence). The CDR3 runs 14 residues. Trimming left V 2 bases short and J 9 bases short, with 19 bases between. The CDR3 region has the DNA TGCAGTGCTAGACCGGTTTATAGCAATCAGCCCCAGTACTTC. This gives the protein CSARPVYSNQPQYF.

The chain links TRBV7-3 to TRBJ2-7, with 9 bases fitting TRBD2. Germline V CDR1 and CDR2: SGHTA, FQGTGA. The CDR3 loop spans 15 amino acids. Here the CDR3 reads CASSLKCGGRDERYV. The CDR3 DNA is TGTGCCAGCAGCTTAAAATGTGGCGGGAGGGACGAGCGGTACGTC.

This clonotype was counted many times. The genes are TRBV6-4 and TRBJ2-7, with 8 bases identical to TRBD2. This CDR3 comprises 16 residues. CDR1 is MRHNA and CDR2 is SNTAGT in the germline V gene. Losses at the gene ends were 4 bases for V and 5 bases for J; bases not matched to a gene: 13. The CDR3 spells CASSVQRGPSVHEQYF. CDR3 DNA: TGTGCCAGCAGTGTTCAGCGGGGGCCCTCCGTTCACGAGCAGTACTTC.

This clonotype showed up many times. V and J are TRBV14 and TRBJ2-3, with D tentatively TRBD2 (6 bases). Germline loops: CDR1 SGHDN, CDR2 FVKESK. The CDR3 loop spans 16 amino acids. Trimming removed 3 bases from V and 4 bases from J, with 17 bases in between. For the CDR3, the DNA is TGTGCCAGCAGCCAGCGGACCGCGGGGTCCCCAGATACGCAGTATTTT. As protein: CASSQRTAGSPDTQYF.

Concerning this clonotype itself: This CDR3 is missing its conserved last phenylalanine or tryptophan, likely due to a read error. The chain recombines TRBV29-1 with TRBJ2-3; D is unresolved. The CDR3 has 11 amino acids. From germline, CDR1 is SQVTM and CDR2 ANQGSEA. Trimming stripped 3 bases from V and 3 bases from J, with 4 bases between. This CDR3 reads CSVDGTDTQYS. The DNA for the CDR3 is TGCAGCGTTGACGGAACAGATACGCAGTATTCT.

With respect to this clonotype: Since a much larger clone is just one base distant, this may be a read error. The CDR3: CASMTVSRAGELFF. DNA for the CDR3: TGTGCCAGTATGACAGTTTCCCGAGCCGGGGAGCTGTTTTTT. The V and J genes are TRBV19 and TRBJ2-2, with D tentatively TRBD1 (5 bases). The CDR3 is made up of 14 amino acids. Germline V CDR1 and CDR2: LNHDA, SQIVND (reference sequence). Trimming pared 7 bases from V and 6 bases from J, leaving 15 bases between.

To note about this clonotype: This CDR3 fails to terminate in the conserved phenylalanine or tryptophan, so it likely reflects a read error. The genes are TRBV20-1 and TRBJ2-5, with unresolved D. The V end was cut by 3 bases, the J end by 5 bases, with 7 bases between. The germline gives CDR1 DFQATT, CDR2 SNEGSKA (reference sequence). This CDR3 has 11 amino acids. CDR3: CSARVVETQYV. CDR3 coding DNA: TGCAGTGCTAGGGTTGTTGAGACCCAGTACGTC.

This clonotype was counted at least ten times. The chain uses TRBV11-2 and TRBJ2-7; TRBD2 aligns across 8 bases. Germline assignment: CDR1 SGHAT and CDR2 FQNNGV. With V trimmed by 1 base and J by 1 base, 3 bases remained unmatched. This CDR3 spans 15 amino acids. The CDR3 protein is CASSLGTGGSYEQYF. DNA for the CDR3: TGTGCCAGCAGCTTAGGGACGGGGGGGTCCTACGAGCAGTACTTC.

This clonotype was seen many times. The V and J genes are TRBV12-3 or TRBV12-4 and TRBJ2-3; D is uncertain. CDR3 length: 12 amino acids. Trimming took 3 bases from V and 4 from J, leaving 5 bases between them. CDR3 sequence reads: CASSFIADTQYF. The CDR3 DNA follows: TGTGCCAGCAGTTTTATAGCAGATACGCAGTATTTT.

J is TRBJ1-2 and V is TRBV29-1; 10 nucleotides align to TRBD1. The CDR3 is 14 amino acids. Germline CDR1 reads SQVTM; CDR2 reads ANQGSEA. V lost 8 bases and J lost 4; bases outside the gene matches: 10. Written as DNA, the CDR3 is TGCAGCTTCAACCGGGACAGGGGTATCTATGGCTACACCTTC. Amino acids: CSFNRDRGIYGYTF.

This clonotype has at least ten counts. This chain joins TRBV5-1 and TRBJ1-5, with D possibly TRBD1 on 5 matching bases. The germline V gene encodes CDR1 SGHRS and CDR2 YFSETQ. CDR3 length equals 14 residues. Trimming pared 5 bases from V and 0 bases from J, leaving 9 bases between. CDR3 amino acids: CASSRDSSNQPQHF. The CDR3 DNA reads TGCGCCAGCAGTCGGGACTCTAGCAATCAGCCCCAGCATTTT. Variable domain in full (rest from reference TRBV5-1 and TRBJ1-5): KAGVTQTPRYLIKTRGQQVTLSCSPISGHRSVSWYQQTPGQGLQFLFEYFSETQRNKGNFPGRFSGRQFSNSRSEMNVSTLELGDSALYLCASSRDSSNQPQHFGDGTRLSIL.

In the case of this clonotype: A much larger clone differs from this one at a single base, so this may be a read error. The chain has TRBV7-2 and TRBJ2-6, with D perhaps TRBD1 or TRBD2 (6 bases each). The germline V gene encodes CDR1 SGHTA and CDR2 FQGNSA. The CDR3 is 18 residues long. The CDR3 reads CVSSQDGGYGSGANVLTF. The DNA of the CDR3 is TGTGTCAGCAGCCAAGACGGGGGCTACGGCTCTGGGGCCAACGTCCTGACTTTC.

This chain's CDR3 is CASSEYLPGANVLTFF. The CDR3 DNA follows: TGTGCCAGCAGTGAATACTTGCCTGGGGCCAACGTCCTGACTTTCTTT. The chain links TRBV25-1 to TRBJ1-1; tentatively, D is TRBD1 (5 bases). The ends were cut back, 0 bases at V and 12 bases at J, with 23 bases in the middle. Germline V CDR1 and CDR2: MGHDK, SYGVNS. The CDR3 spans 16 residues. The variable domain in full, completed from reference TRBV25-1 and TRBJ1-1, reads EADIYQTPRYLVIGTGKKITLECSQTMGHDKMYWYQQDPGMELHLIHYSYGVNSTEKGDLSSESTVSRIRTEHFPLTLESARPSHTSQYLCASSEYLPGANVLTFFGQGTRLTVV.

The rearrangement links TRBV24-1 to TRBJ2-3, with no clear D. The ends were cut back, 12 bases at V and 2 bases at J, with 11 bases in the middle. The V gene's germline CDR1 is KGHDR and CDR2 SFDVKD. The CDR3 is 12 amino acids. CDR3 sequence: CAWKTSTDTQYF. The CDR3, as DNA: TGTGCCTGGAAGACTTCCACAGATACGCAGTATTTT.

The chain joins TRBV9 to TRBJ2-1; 8 bases align to TRBD2. V shed 0 bases, J shed 9 bases, and the junction held 11 bases outside the gene matches. The CDR3 contains 16 residues. Germline CDR1 is SGDLS and CDR2 is YYNGEE. The CDR3 sequence is CASSVDPAGASSEQFF. CDR3 in DNA: TGTGCCAGCAGCGTAGATCCAGCGGGAGCGAGTAGTGAGCAGTTCTTC.

As to this clonotype: With a much larger clone just one base away, this may be a read error. The genes are TRBV20-1 and TRBJ2-3, with D hard to call. The CDR3 has 14 amino acids. Germline V gene sequence: CDR1 DFQATT, CDR2 SNEGSKA (reference sequence). DNA of the CDR3: TGCAGTGCTAGAGATCTGAGAGGCGCAGATACGCGGTATTTT. Encoded protein: CSARDLRGADTRYF.

On this clonotype itself: This may stem from a read error, because a much larger clone lies one nucleotide away. It is likely a read error, because the conserved phenylalanine at the end of the CDR3 is missing. This rearrangement joins TRBV6-5 to TRBJ1-3; D uncertain. The CDR3 spans 15 residues. In germline, CDR1 is MNHEY, CDR2 SVGAGI. The V and J ends lost 2 bases and 0 bases respectively, with 8 bases between them. This chain's CDR3 is CASSYGPNSGNTIYS. CDR3 sequence (DNA): TGTGCCAGCAGTTACGGACCGAACTCTGGAAACACCATATATTCT.

This clonotype was recorded many times. The V gene is TRBV11-3, the J gene TRBJ1-1; D gene ambiguous. The CDR3 is 14 amino acids. Trimming removed 0 bases from V and 1 base from J, with 6 bases in between. Germline V gene lookup returns CDR1 SGHNT and CDR2 YENEEA. In DNA, the CDR3 is TGTGCCAGCAGCTTAGAGGGAGAGAACACTGAAGCTTTCTTT. This gives the protein CASSLEGENTEAFF. Based on the CDR3 plus reference TRBV11-3 and TRBJ1-1, the full variable domain is EAGVVQSPRYKIIEKKQPVAFWCNPISGHNTLYWYLQNLGQGPELLIRYENEEAVDDSQLPKDRFSAERLKGVDSTLKIQPAELGDSAVYLCASSLEGENTEAFFGQGTRLTVV.

This clonotype was seen many times. This clone may be a read error of a much larger clone one base away. The J gene is TRBJ2-5, the V gene TRBV7-2; 7 positions agree with TRBD2. The germline V gene has CDR1 SGHTA and CDR2 FQGNSA. This CDR3 region has 16 residues. The CDR3 loop is CASSLMRRGVQETQCF. The CDR3 DNA reads as TGTGCCAGCAGCTTGATGCGCCGGGGGGTCCAAGAGACCCAGTGCTTC.

The J gene is TRBJ2-7, the V gene TRBV10-3; the match to TRBD2 covers 7 bases. Germline assignment: CDR1 ENHRY and CDR2 SYGVKD. CDR3 length equals 14 residues. J gave up 0 bases and V 8 bases, and 7 bases lay outside the gene matches. The CDR3: CAIGSGWNSYEQYF. The CDR3 DNA is TGTGCCATCGGTAGCGGGTGGAACTCCTACGAGCAGTACTTC.

This clonotype has at least ten counts. V usage is TRBV19 and J usage is TRBJ2-3, with no clear D. This CDR3 is built from 14 residues. Per germline, CDR1 LNHDA and CDR2 SQIVND (reference sequence). V lost 4 bases and J 2 bases, leaving 10 bases between the germline ends. In DNA, the CDR3 is TGTGCCAGTAGTAATGGGCGGACCACAGATACGCAGTATTTT. Translated: CASSNGRTTDTQYF.

This chain uses TRBV20-1 with TRBJ2-7, with 11 nucleotides matching TRBD2. The junction had 6 bases not matched to a gene; V was cut back by 1 base and J by 7 bases. From germline, CDR1 is DFQATT and CDR2 SNEGSKA (reference sequence). The CDR3 covers 14 residues. Here the CDR3 DNA reads TGCAGTGCTAGAGGACTAGCGGGGCCGATGGAGCAGTACTTC. Translated: CSARGLAGPMEQYF.

This clonotype was found many times. V usage is TRBV15 and J usage is TRBJ1-5, with 7 positions matching TRBD1. The V gene end was trimmed by 1 base and the J gene end by 5 bases; junction bases not matched to a gene: 5. The CDR3 is 15 residues long. Germline V gene data show CDR1 as LNHNV and CDR2 as YYDKDF (reference sequence). In DNA form, the CDR3 reads TGTGCCACCAGCAGAGTCAGACAGGGAGATCAGCCCCAGCATTTT. The encoded protein is CATSRVRQGDQPQHF. Based on the CDR3 plus reference TRBV15 and TRBJ1-5, the full variable domain is DAMVIQNPRYQVTQFGKPVTLSCSQTLNHNVMYWYQQKSSQAPKLLFHYYDKDFNNEADTPDNFQSRRPNTSFCFLDIRSPGLGDTAMYLCATSRVRQGDQPQHFGDGTRLSIL.

This clonotype was observed at least ten times. This chain uses TRBV3-1 with TRBJ2-7; D not resolved. Germline V gene sequence: CDR1 LGHDT, CDR2 YNNKEL (reference sequence). CDR3 length equals 13 residues. V lost 0 bases and J lost 2, with 5 bases in between. CDR3 loop: CASSQDGAYEQYF. The CDR3, as DNA: TGTGCCAGCAGCCAAGATGGGGCCTACGAGCAGTACTTC.

The V call is TRBV20-1, the J call TRBJ2-3; 7 nucleotides agree with TRBD2. CDR3 size: 12 residues. The trim removed 6 bases at V and 4 bases at J, leaving 4 bases unmatched. The germline gives CDR1 DFQATT, CDR2 SNEGSKA (reference sequence). CDR3 nucleotide sequence: TGCAGTGCCGTGGCGGGAGCAGATACGCAGTATTTT. Translation: CSAVAGADTQYF.

The chain is built from TRBV20-1 and TRBJ1-5; D gene uncertain. The germline CDR1 and CDR2 sequences are DFQATT and SNEGSKA (reference sequence). Trimming stripped 4 bases from V and 0 bases from J, with 7 bases between. The CDR3 loop spans 13 amino acids. CDR3 protein: CSAILDSNQPQHF. For the CDR3, the DNA is TGCAGTGCTATACTCGATAGCAATCAGCCCCAGCATTTT.